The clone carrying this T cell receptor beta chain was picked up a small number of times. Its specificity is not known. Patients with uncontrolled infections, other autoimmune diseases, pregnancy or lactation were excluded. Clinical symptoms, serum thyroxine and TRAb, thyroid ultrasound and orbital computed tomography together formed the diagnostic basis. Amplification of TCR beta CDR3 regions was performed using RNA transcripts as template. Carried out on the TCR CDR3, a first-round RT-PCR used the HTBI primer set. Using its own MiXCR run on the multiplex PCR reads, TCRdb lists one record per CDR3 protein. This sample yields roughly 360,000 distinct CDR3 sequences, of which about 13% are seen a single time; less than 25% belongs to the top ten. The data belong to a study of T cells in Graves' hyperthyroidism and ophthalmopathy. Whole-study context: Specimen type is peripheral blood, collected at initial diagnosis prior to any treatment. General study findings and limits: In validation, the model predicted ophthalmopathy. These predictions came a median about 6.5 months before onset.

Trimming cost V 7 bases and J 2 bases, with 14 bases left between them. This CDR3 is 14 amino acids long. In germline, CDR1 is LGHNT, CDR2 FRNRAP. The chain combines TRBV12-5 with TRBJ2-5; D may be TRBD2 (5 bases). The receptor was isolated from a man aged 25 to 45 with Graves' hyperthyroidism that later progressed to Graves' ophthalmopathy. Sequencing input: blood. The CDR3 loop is CASVPDWIQETQYF. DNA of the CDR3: TGTGCTAGTGTTCCGGACTGGATACAAGAGACCCAGTACTTC.